The 27 T cell receptor beta chains given below trace back to one sample, sequenced in a study of early T cells in non-severe SARS-CoV-2 infection. Each CDR3 protein gets one entry after TCRdb re-called the 5' RACE reads with MiXCR. The table records over 95,000 distinct CDR3 sequences, 16% of them present only once. The sequencing input was whole blood. These receptor sequences come from an adult who was a healthcare worker with PCR-confirmed SARS-CoV-2 infection or an uninfected control (not recorded which).

This sequence joins TRBV27 and TRBJ1-5; D perhaps matches TRBD1 (5 bases). The germline V gene has CDR1 MNHEY and CDR2 SMNVEV (reference sequence). The CDR3 has 14 amino acids. With 6 bases removed from V and 6 bases from J, the gap between germline ends came to 15 bases. CDR3 in DNA: TGTGCCAGCAGCTTGGGGCGGGGAGGTCAGCCCCAGCATTTT. Its protein product is CASSLGRGGQPQHF.

This clonotype showed up many times. The V call is TRBV7-9, the J call TRBJ1-6, with D possibly matching TRBD1 (6 bases). Deletions cut 2 bases from V and 7 bases from J, with 18 bases between. CDR3 length: 17 amino acids. Germline V gene data show CDR1 as SEHNR and CDR2 as FQNEAQ (reference sequence). CDR3 protein: CASSLPQTTGRNSPLHF. The CDR3, as DNA: TGTGCCAGCAGCTTACCACAGACTACAGGGCGAAATTCACCCCTCCACTTT. The full variable domain, in which reference TRBV7-9 and TRBJ1-6 provide the parts outside the CDR3, is DTGVSQNPRHKITKRGQNVTFRCDPISEHNRLYWYRQTLGQGPEFLTYFQNEAQLEKSRLLSDRFSAERPKGSFSTLEIQRTEQGDSAMYLCASSLPQTTGRNSPLHFGNGTRLTVT.

Turning to this clonotype: This may be a read error, as it is one base from a much larger clone. The chain carries TRBV5-1 and TRBJ2-7; D possibly corresponds to TRBD2 (5 bases). The CDR3 is 11 amino acids. Germline CDR1 SGHRS, CDR2 YFSETQ. CDR3 residues: CASRGSYEQNF. The CDR3 DNA reads as TGCGCCAGCAGAGGGAGCTACGAGCAGAACTTC.

Many counts were recorded for this clonotype. The chain links TRBV24-1 to TRBJ2-1; D not certain. This CDR3 spans 17 amino acids. Germline V gene data show CDR1 as KGHDR and CDR2 as SFDVKD. V gave up 12 bases and J gave up 3 bases, with 26 bases separating them. The CDR3 protein is CAARPLRAELYYNEQFF. DNA of the CDR3: TGTGCCGCACGCCCCCTTAGGGCAGAGCTATACTACAATGAGCAGTTCTTC.

The J gene is TRBJ1-5, the V gene TRBV28, with D maybe TRBD1 (5 bases). V lost 8 bases, J lost 4 bases, and 21 bases lay in between. This CDR3 contains 16 residues. Germline CDR1 reads MDHEN; CDR2 reads SYDVKM. This CDR3 is CASVREGTIWNQPQHF. CDR3 bases: TGTGCCAGCGTCAGGGAAGGGACCATTTGGAATCAGCCCCAGCATTTT.

V is TRBV20-1 and J is TRBJ2-2; 7 nucleotides align to TRBD1. CDR3 size: 12 residues. CDR1 and CDR2 from the germline V gene are DFQATT and SNEGSKA (reference sequence). V trimming: 5 bases; J trimming: 7 bases; junction bases outside the gene matches: 4. CDR3 sequence: CSAVQGNGELFF. The CDR3 nucleotides read TGCAGTGCTGTACAGGGGAACGGGGAGCTGTTTTTT.

This chain uses TRBV4-3 with TRBJ2-7; D ambiguous. This CDR3 is built from 18 residues. Trimming removed 1 base from V and 1 base from J, with 20 bases in between. Germline V lookup: CDR1 LGHNA, CDR2 YSLEER. In DNA, the CDR3 is TGCGCCAGCAGCCAAGGACTCTTCGGGCAGGACGATTCCTACGAGCAGTACTTC. Translation gives CASSQGLFGQDDSYEQYF.

Here the CDR3 reads CASSPGTEQFF. CDR3 DNA sequence: TGTGCCAGCTCACCAGGGACAGAGCAGTTCTTC. V gene TRBV18 combines with J gene TRBJ2-1; possible D gene TRBD1, 6 bases. The CDR3 is 11 residues long. Trimming took off 2 bases at V and 10 bases at J, with 6 bases between the two ends. Germline-derived CDR1 and CDR2 are KGHSH and LQKENI. Complete variable domain (other parts from reference TRBV18 and TRBJ2-1): NAGVMQNPRHLVRRRGQEARLRCSPMKGHSHVYWYRQLPEEGLKFMVYLQKENIIDESGMPKERFSAEFPKEGPSILRIQQVVRGDSAAYFCASSPGTEQFFGPGTRLTVL.

The V gene is TRBV12-3 or TRBV12-4, the J gene TRBJ2-3, with D perhaps matching TRBD2 (5 bases). Trimming pared 3 bases from V and 6 bases from J, leaving 13 bases between. The CDR3 covers 14 residues. The CDR3 spells CASSLEAVRDTQYF. The CDR3 DNA reads as TGTGCCAGCAGTTTGGAAGCGGTACGTGATACGCAGTATTTT.

The chain is built from TRBV6-5 and TRBJ2-1; 9 bases are a match to TRBD2. The V gene end was trimmed by 6 bases and the J gene end by 4 bases; junction bases not matched to a gene: 7. Per germline, CDR1 MNHEY and CDR2 SVGAGI. The CDR3 contains 15 residues. CDR3 bases: TGTGCCAGCAGCCCCGGGACTAGCCAATACAATGAGCAGTTCTTC. Its protein product is CASSPGTSQYNEQFF.

J is TRBJ2-3 and V is TRBV7-2; TRBD2 is a possible D gene (5 bases). This CDR3 comprises 13 residues. Germline V lookup: CDR1 SGHTA, CDR2 FQGNSA. Trimming removed 3 bases from V and 9 bases from J, with 13 bases in between. The CDR3 sequence: CASSFLRDQTQYF. The CDR3 DNA follows: TGTGCCAGCAGCTTCCTTCGGGATCAAACGCAGTATTTT.

This clonotype was seen a few times. The rearrangement links TRBV2 to TRBJ1-1; TRBD1 is a possible D gene (5 bases). Germline CDR1 is SNHLY and CDR2 is FYNNEI. V was trimmed by 1 base and J by 5 bases, leaving 8 bases between them. The CDR3 runs to 13 residues. The chain's CDR3 is CASSEGGRTEAFF. CDR3 bases: TGTGCCAGCAGTGAAGGGGGGAGGACTGAAGCTTTCTTT.

This clonotype has ten or more counts. The chain uses TRBV6-2 or TRBV6-3 and TRBJ2-1, with D perhaps TRBD1 (6 bases). Germline lookup yields CDR1 MNHEY and CDR2 SVGEGT. The CDR3 has 16 amino acids. V lost 0 bases, J lost 2 bases, and 11 bases lay in between. The CDR3 protein is CASSYSGEGAYNEQFF. CDR3 nucleotides: TGTGCCAGCAGTTACTCCGGCGAGGGGGCCTACAATGAGCAGTTCTTC.

The table lists this clonotype with a few counts. The genes are TRBV5-6 and TRBJ2-1; 12 bases map to TRBD2. Trimming removed 2 bases from V and 5 bases from J; junction bases left unmatched: 2. This CDR3 has 15 amino acids. The germline V gene encodes CDR1 SGHDT and CDR2 YYEEEE. CDR3 nucleotides: TGTGCCAGCAGCTTCCGACTAGCGGGGGACAATGAGCAGTTCTTC. Translating gives CASSFRLAGDNEQFF.

As DNA, the CDR3 is TGTGCCAGCAGTCGAAACAGGGATTCACCCCTCCACTTT. This gives the protein CASSRNRDSPLHF. This sequence joins TRBV12-3 or TRBV12-4 and TRBJ1-6, with D perhaps matching TRBD1 (6 bases). The CDR3 loop spans 13 amino acids. V was clipped by 5 bases and J by 8 bases, with 10 bases between them.

There are a few counts of this clonotype. Written as DNA, the CDR3 is TGCAGTGCTAGTTCCCCCGGGGGGCTAGCCAAAAACATTCAGTACTTC. Protein sequence: CSASSPGGLAKNIQYF. V and J are TRBV20-1 and TRBJ2-4; D might be TRBD2 (7 bases). Trimming pared 3 bases from V and 0 bases from J, leaving 15 bases between. The germline V gene has CDR1 DFQATT and CDR2 SNEGSKA (reference sequence). The CDR3 is 16 residues long.

This sequence joins TRBV29-1 and TRBJ2-1; TRBD2 matches at 9 bases. This CDR3 has 15 amino acids. J was trimmed by 1 base and V by 5 bases; bases with no gene match: 6. Per germline, CDR1 SQVTM and CDR2 ANQGSEA. The CDR3 region is CSVRASGISYNEQFF. DNA for the CDR3: TGCAGCGTTAGGGCTAGCGGGATATCCTACAATGAGCAGTTCTTC.

The V call is TRBV3-1, the J call TRBJ2-5; no definite D call. Trimming took 4 bases from V and 5 from J, leaving 8 bases between them. The CDR3 contains 12 residues. CDR1 is LGHDT, CDR2 YNNKEL, per germline (reference sequence). CDR3 sequence (DNA): TGTGCCAGCAGCCCGAATCAGGAGACCCAGTACTTC. Translation gives CASSPNQETQYF.

This clonotype appeared a few times. V and J are TRBV14 and TRBJ2-1; 9 bases map to TRBD1. V lost 1 base, J lost 9 bases, and 7 bases stayed unmatched. The CDR3 is 15 residues long. In germline, CDR1 is SGHDN, CDR2 FVKESK. The CDR3 DNA is TGTGCCAGCAGCCAAGCGGTACAGGGGGCAGGTGAGCAGTTCTTC. Translation: CASSQAVQGAGEQFF.

This clonotype was seen more than once but under ten times. The rearrangement joins TRBV19 to TRBJ2-1; 8 bases are shared with TRBD1. This CDR3 comprises 16 residues. The germline V gene encodes CDR1 LNHDA and CDR2 SQIVND (reference sequence). J gave up 3 bases and V 7 bases, and 11 bases lay outside the gene matches. The CDR3 loop reads CASTQGAELNYNEQFF. CDR3 sequence (DNA): TGTGCCAGTACTCAGGGGGCGGAGCTGAACTACAATGAGCAGTTCTTC.

The chain employs TRBV7-8 and TRBJ1-5; D unresolved. The CDR3 runs to 15 residues. Trimming took 2 bases from V and 0 from J, leaving 8 bases between them. In germline, CDR1 is SGHVS, CDR2 FQNEAQ. The CDR3 reads CASSLSAHSNQPQHF. DNA of the CDR3: TGTGCCAGCAGCTTATCAGCCCATAGCAATCAGCCCCAGCATTTT. Looking up the rest from reference TRBV7-8 and TRBJ1-5 gives the full variable domain: GAGVSQSPRYKVAKRGQDVALRCDPISGHVSLFWYQQALGQGPEFLTYFQNEAQLDKSGLPSDRFFAERPEGSVSTLKIQRTQQEDSAVYLCASSLSAHSNQPQHFGDGTRLSIL.

This clonotype occurred a few times. The CDR3: CAWSLTGTSEQYF. The CDR3 DNA is TGTGCCTGGAGTTTGACAGGGACCTCCGAGCAGTACTTC. The chain has TRBV30 and TRBJ2-7, with 7 bases that match TRBD1. The CDR3 length is 13 residues. V gave up 2 bases and J gave up 6 bases; unmatched junction bases: 7. CDR1 and CDR2 from the germline V gene are GTSNPN and SVGIG (reference sequence).

Only one count was recorded for this clonotype. This chain joins TRBV6-6 and TRBJ1-5, with D uncertain. The V gene's germline CDR1 is MNHNY and CDR2 SVGAGI (reference sequence). Between the trimmed V and J ends, which lost 0 bases and 6 bases, there was a span of 12 bases. The CDR3 is 15 residues long. CDR3 amino acids: CASSYSRSSSQPQHF. CDR3 bases: TGTGCCAGCAGTTACTCGAGGTCCAGCTCTCAGCCCCAGCATTTT.

The chain couples TRBV20-1 to TRBJ2-7; no reliable D call. The length of the CDR3 is 13 residues. Trimming took off 5 bases at V and 0 bases at J, with 11 bases between the two ends. From germline, CDR1 is DFQATT and CDR2 SNEGSKA (reference sequence). CDR3 amino acids: CSALSPSSYEQYF. DNA of the CDR3: TGCAGTGCTCTCAGCCCGAGCTCCTACGAGCAGTACTTC.

This clonotype was recorded only once. The chain employs TRBV7-9 and TRBJ1-1; maybe TRBD1 (6 bases). In germline, CDR1 is SEHNR, CDR2 FQNEAQ (reference sequence). This CDR3 is 15 amino acids long. V gave up 6 bases and J gave up 0 bases, with 14 bases separating them. The DNA for the CDR3 is TGTGCCAGCAGGCCTAAAGACAGGCTGAACACTGAAGCTTTCTTT. It specifies CASRPKDRLNTEAFF.

The genes are TRBV20-1 and TRBJ2-2; tentatively, D is TRBD1 or TRBD2 (5 bases each). In germline, CDR1 is DFQATT, CDR2 SNEGSKA (reference sequence). The V gene lost 3 bases and the J gene lost 3 bases, with 14 bases spanning the gap. The CDR3 is 15 residues long. In DNA, the CDR3 is TGCAGTGCTAGGGAGCCGGGGCGGTACACCGGGGAGCTGTTTTTT. Amino acids: CSAREPGRYTGELFF.

On this clonotype: One end of the junction fails to match germline, which may point to a read error. V is TRBV7-9 and J is TRBJ1-2; D not certain. Germline-derived CDR1 and CDR2 are SEHNR and FQNEAQ (reference sequence). This CDR3 spans 10 amino acids. DNA of the CDR3: TGTGCCAGCAGCTTAGAGGATATTGTATTC. Amino acid sequence: CASSLEDIVF.